The T cell receptor (beta chain) under discussion was sequenced for a study of T cells in Graves' hyperthyroidism and ophthalmopathy. The study, taken as a whole, reports: Ophthalmopathy was model-predicted a median about 7.1 months pre-onset.

As regards this clonotype: Its antigen is still unknown.

Germline assignment: CDR1 DFQATT and CDR2 SNEGSKA (reference sequence). Between the trimmed V and J ends, which lost 0 bases and 5 bases, there was a span of 22 bases. This CDR3 has 17 amino acids. Exclusion followed for patients with uncontrolled infection, other autoimmune disease, pregnancy or lactation. Orbital computed tomography and thyroid ultrasound, together with serum TRAb and thyroxine and clinical symptoms, were used for diagnoses. Researchers took RNA transcripts and amplified the TCR beta CDR3 regions from them. The HTBI primer set drove a first-round RT-PCR of the TCR CDR3. TCRdb itself ran the multiplex PCR reads through MiXCR, one entry per CDR3 protein. The data show some 600,000 distinct CDR3 sequences, around 42% seen once.

Sequenced material: peripheral blood or thyroid tissue (not recorded which). The gene calls are TRBV20-1 and TRBJ2-5; the D gene could be TRBD1 or TRBD2 (7 bases each). The clonotype comes from a woman younger than 35 with Graves' hyperthyroidism. This chain's CDR3 is CSARDRGRGRFKETQYF. DNA of the CDR3: TGCAGTGCTAGAGATCGAGGGAGGGGGCGTTTTAAGGAGACCCAGTACTTC.